This paragraph reports one TCR beta chain. Its target is not known. A much larger clone lies one base from this, so it may be a read error. This sample is drawn from a study of T cells after yellow fever vaccination. From the 5' RACE reads, TCRdb called clonotypes with MiXCR, one entry per CDR3 protein. The sample holds about 240,000 distinct CDR3 sequences, less than 9% seen once. Broader study findings: Peak timing came faster in the weaker secondary response, day 5 versus 15.

The CDR3 length is 12 residues. Germline CDR1 DFQATT, CDR2 SNEGSKA (reference sequence). The chain carries TRBV20-1 and TRBJ1-2; D gene unclear. This receptor was taken from a man aged 25-45 years who received the YFV17D yellow fever vaccine. This sample comprised CD4+ T cells sorted from PBMCs, obtained 15 days after the yellow fever booster vaccination. The CDR3 loop reads CSSSLGSNGYTF. The CDR3 nucleotides are TGCAGTTCTAGTCTTGGATCAAATGGCTACACCTTC.